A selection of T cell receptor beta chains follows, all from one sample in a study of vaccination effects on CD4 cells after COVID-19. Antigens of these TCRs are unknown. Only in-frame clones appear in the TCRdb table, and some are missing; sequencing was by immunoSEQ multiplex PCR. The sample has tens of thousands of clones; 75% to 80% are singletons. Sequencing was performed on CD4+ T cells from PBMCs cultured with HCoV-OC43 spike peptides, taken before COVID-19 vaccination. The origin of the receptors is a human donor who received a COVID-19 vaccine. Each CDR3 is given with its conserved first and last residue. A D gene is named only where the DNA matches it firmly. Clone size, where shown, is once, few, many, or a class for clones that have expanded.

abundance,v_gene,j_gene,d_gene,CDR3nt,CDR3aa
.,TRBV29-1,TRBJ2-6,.,TGCAGCGTCACCGGGACTTCTGGGGCCAACGTCCTGACTTTC,CSVTGTSGANVLTF
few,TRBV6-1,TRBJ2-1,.,TGTGCCAGCAGTGAGCTAAATCCCGGTTGGGACTCCTACAATGAGCAGTTCTTC,CASSELNPGWDSYNEQFF
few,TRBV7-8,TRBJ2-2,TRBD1,TGTGCCAGCAGCTTACCCGGGACAGGGAACACCGGGGAGCTGTTTTTT,CASSLPGTGNTGELFF
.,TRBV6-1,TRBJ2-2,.,TGTGCCAGCAGTGATGATGGACTGGCCACCGGGGAGCTGTTTTTT,CASSDDGLATGELFF
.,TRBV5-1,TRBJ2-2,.,TGCGCCAGCAGCTTGGTGATAGGGGGAACCGGGGAGCTGTTTTTT,CASSLVIGGTGELFF
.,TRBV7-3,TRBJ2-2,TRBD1,TGTGCCAGCAGCTTAAAGGGGGACAGCGGGGAGCTGTTTTTT,CASSLKGDSGELFF
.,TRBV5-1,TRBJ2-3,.,TGCGCCAGCACGGACCGGGCGGGCACAGATACGCAGTATTTT,CASTDRAGTDTQYF
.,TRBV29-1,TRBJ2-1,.,TGCAGCGTTGACCCCAGCTACGGCAATGAGCAGTTCTTC,CSVDPSYGNEQFF
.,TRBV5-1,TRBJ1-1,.,TGCGCCAGCACCCTGGTGACTGGGACTGAAGCTTTCTTT,CASTLVTGTEAFF
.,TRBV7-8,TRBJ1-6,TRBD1,TGTGCCAGCAGCTTACTACCGGGACAGAGCAATAATTCACCCCTCCACTTT,CASSLLPGQSNNSPLHF
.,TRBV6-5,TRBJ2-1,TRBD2,TGTGCCAGCAGTCCACTAGCGGGGGGTGTTAATGAGCAGTTCTTC,CASSPLAGGVNEQFF
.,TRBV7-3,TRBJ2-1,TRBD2,TGTGCCAGCAGCTTAGCGGGGGATGGGGAGCAGTTCTTC,CASSLAGDGEQFF
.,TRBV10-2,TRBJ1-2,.,TGCGCCAGCAGTGAGGCCTCCCGGGACGGATTACACTTC,CASSEASRDGLHF
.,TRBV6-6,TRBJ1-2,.,TGTGCCAGCAGTACCGGTGGGGGCTACACCTTC,CASSTGGGYTF
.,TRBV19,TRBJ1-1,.,TGTGCCAGTAGGTCAGTCACCTGGGACACTGAAGCTTTCTTT,CASRSVTWDTEAFF
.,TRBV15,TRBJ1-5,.,TGTGCCACCAGCGGCAGGGGTCAGCCCCAGCATTTT,CATSGRGQPQHF
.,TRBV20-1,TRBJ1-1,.,TGCAGTGCTAGTTGGAGCCAGAACACTGAAGCTTTCTTT,CSASWSQNTEAFF
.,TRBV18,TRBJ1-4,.,TGTGCCAGCTCACGGGGTACGGGGCCGGATGAAAAACTGTTTTTT,CASSRGTGPDEKLFF
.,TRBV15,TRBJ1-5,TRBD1,TGTGCCACCAGCAGAGAGACAGGGGGCAATCAGCCCCAGCATTTT,CATSRETGGNQPQHF
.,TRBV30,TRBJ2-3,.,TGTGCCTGGAATCCGGGACTGTCCACAGATACGCAGTATTTT,CAWNPGLSTDTQYF
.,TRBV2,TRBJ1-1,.,TGTGCCACCAGGACAAGCATGAACACTGAAGCTTTCTTT,CATRTSMNTEAFF
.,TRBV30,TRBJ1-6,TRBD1,TGTGCCTGGGCAACAGGGGGCCAAGGGTCCTATAATTCACCCCTCCACTTT,CAWATGGQGSYNSPLHF
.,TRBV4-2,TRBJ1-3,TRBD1,TGTGCCAGCAGCGGGACAGCCTCTGGAAACACCATATATTTT,CASSGTASGNTIYF
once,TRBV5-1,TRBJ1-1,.,TGCGCCAGCAGGGAGGGGGGGAACACTGAAGCTTTCTTT,CASREGGNTEAFF
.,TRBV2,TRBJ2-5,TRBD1,TGTGCCAGCAGGCTAACAGGGGGCGACGAGACCCAGTACTTC,CASRLTGGDETQYF
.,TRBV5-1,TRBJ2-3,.,TGCGCCAGCAGCTTGGCCACGGGGGACCTGAATACGCAGTATTTT,CASSLATGDLNTQYF
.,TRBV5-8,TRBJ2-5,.,TGTGCCAGCAGCTTGGTATCGGAGACCCAGTACTTC,CASSLVSETQYF
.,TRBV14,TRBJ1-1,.,TGTGCCAGCAGCCAAGATCGGGTGCGCGGAGCTTTCTTT,CASSQDRVRGAFF
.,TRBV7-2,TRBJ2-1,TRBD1,TGTGCCAGCAGCCGGGACAGGGGCCGGGGCAATGAGCAGTTCTTC,CASSRDRGRGNEQFF
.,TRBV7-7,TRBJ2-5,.,TGTGCCAGCAGCTTAGCGCTGGCTTTGGGAGAGACCCAGTACTTC,CASSLALALGETQYF
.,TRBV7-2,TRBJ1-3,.,TGTGCCAGCAGCTCTTTCTTCGGGGGAAACACCATATATTTT,CASSSFFGGNTIYF
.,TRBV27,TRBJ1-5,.,TGTGCCAGCAGTTTATATCAGTTCCAGCCCCAGCATTTT,CASSLYQFQPQHF
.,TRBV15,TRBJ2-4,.,TGTGCCACCAGCAGAGACGGAAACATTCAGTACTTC,CATSRDGNIQYF
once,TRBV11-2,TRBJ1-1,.,TGTGCCAGCAGCTCAGGGGAAGGACACACTGAAGCTTTCTTT,CASSSGEGHTEAFF
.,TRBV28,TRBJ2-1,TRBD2,TGTGCCAGCAGCCGCGGACTAGCCAATAATGAGCAGTTCTTC,CASSRGLANNEQFF
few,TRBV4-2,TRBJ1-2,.,TGTGCCAGCAGCCAAGATCGCTTTGACCTTAACTATGGCTACACCTTC,CASSQDRFDLNYGYTF
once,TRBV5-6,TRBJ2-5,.,TGTGCCAGCAGCTGGGGGACCGATCAAGGAGAGACCCAGTACTTC,CASSWGTDQGETQYF
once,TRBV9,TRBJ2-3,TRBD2,TGTGCCAGCAGAAAGGAAAGCGGGGCTAAGGGAGATACGCAGTATTTT,CASRKESGAKGDTQYF
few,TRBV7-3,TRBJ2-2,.,TGTGCCAGCAGCTTAGCAGACACCGGGGAGCTGTTTTTT,CASSLADTGELFF
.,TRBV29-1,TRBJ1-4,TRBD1,TGCAGCGCGGGACAGGGAGGCTCGGGTGAAAAACTGTTTTTT,CSAGQGGSGEKLFF
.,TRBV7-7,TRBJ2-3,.,TGTGCCAGCAGCTTAGGTCGTCAGATCACAGATACGCAGTATTTT,CASSLGRQITDTQYF
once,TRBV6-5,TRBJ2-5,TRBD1,TGTGCCAGCAGAAGGACAGGTTCCCCATGGGAGACCCAGTACTTC,CASRRTGSPWETQYF
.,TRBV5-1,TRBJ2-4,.,TGCGCCAGCAGCCCAGAGGGGGCGAGCGGGCGCTTTATAGCCAAAAACATTCAGTACTTC,CASSPEGASGRFIAKNIQYF
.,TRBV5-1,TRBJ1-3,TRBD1,TGCGCCAGCAGCTTGGGGACAGGCTCTGGAAACACCATATATTTT,CASSLGTGSGNTIYF